A selection of T cell receptor beta chains follows, all from one sample in a study of blood T cell repertoires in COVID-19. Sequencing was performed with immunoSEQ multiplex PCR; in TCRdb, only in-frame clones are kept and a portion is missing. This table has tens of thousands of clones, more than 80% appearing once. The sequencing input was peripheral blood. Receptors were obtained from a woman aged 80 or over with active or convalescent COVID-19. CDR3s include the opening cysteine and the closing phenylalanine or tryptophan. D genes are given only for firm matches. Size is omitted from some rows. Given values are once, few, many or a class for expanded clones.

J gene: TRBJ1-5
D gene: TRBD1
clone size: few
V gene: TRBV18
CDR3 protein: CASSQVAGQSNQPQHF
CDR3 DNA: TGTGCCAGCTCGCAGGTTGCGGGACAGAGCAATCAGCCCCAGCATTTT

J gene: TRBJ2-3
D gene: TRBD1
clone size: .
V gene: TRBV7-9
CDR3 protein: CASSPDSYPKTGHYDTQYF
CDR3 DNA: TGTGCCAGCAGCCCCGACTCTTACCCAAAGACAGGGCATTATGATACGCAGTATTTT

J gene: TRBJ1-6
D gene: .
clone size: once
V gene: TRBV7-8
CDR3 protein: CASSLGAGLLSGNSPLHF
CDR3 DNA: TGTGCCAGCAGCTTAGGGGCAGGTCTCTTATCGGGGAATTCACCCCTCCACTTT

J gene: TRBJ1-2
D gene: TRBD1
clone size: .
V gene: TRBV9
CDR3 protein: CASSGGQGASGYTF
CDR3 DNA: TGTGCCAGCAGCGGGGGACAGGGGGCTAGTGGCTACACCTTC

J gene: TRBJ1-1
D gene: .
clone size: few
V gene: TRBV5-1
CDR3 protein: CASSFGQTVNTEAFF
CDR3 DNA: TGCGCCAGCAGCTTCGGACAGACCGTGAACACTGAAGCTTTCTTT

J gene: TRBJ1-3
D gene: .
clone size: .
V gene: TRBV4-3
CDR3 protein: CASSQDSGNRVGNTIYF
CDR3 DNA: TGCGCCAGCAGCCAAGATTCAGGGAACAGGGTCGGAAACACCATATATTTT

J gene: TRBJ2-7
D gene: TRBD2
clone size: .
V gene: TRBV7-9
CDR3 protein: CASSSSTSGGAYEQYF
CDR3 DNA: TGTGCCAGCAGCTCCTCTACTAGCGGGGGGGCTTACGAGCAGTACTTC

J gene: TRBJ2-2
D gene: TRBD2
clone size: .
V gene: TRBV28
CDR3 protein: CASSFGLGGERINTGELFF
CDR3 DNA: TGTGCCAGCAGTTTCGGCCTCGGGGGGGAGAGGATCAACACCGGGGAGCTGTTTTTT

J gene: TRBJ1-4
D gene: TRBD1
clone size: .
V gene: TRBV4-3
CDR3 protein: CASSHAGGYATNEKLFF
CDR3 DNA: TGCGCCAGCAGCCACGCAGGGGGCTATGCAACTAATGAAAAACTGTTTTTT

J gene: TRBJ2-7
D gene: .
clone size: .
V gene: TRBV5-1
CDR3 protein: CASSPRVGYEQYF
CDR3 DNA: TGCGCCAGCAGTCCGAGGGTAGGCTACGAGCAGTACTTC

J gene: TRBJ2-3
D gene: TRBD2
clone size: .
V gene: TRBV5-1
CDR3 protein: CASSLVVVAGMTGKDTQYF
CDR3 DNA: TGCGCCAGCAGCTTGGTCGTGGTAGCGGGGATGACAGGAAAGGATACGCAGTATTTT

J gene: TRBJ1-5
D gene: .
clone size: .
V gene: TRBV3-1/TRBV3-2
CDR3 protein: CASSWALHQPQHF
CDR3 DNA: TGTGCCAGCAGTTGGGCCCTCCATCAGCCCCAGCATTTT

J gene: TRBJ2-2
D gene: .
clone size: .
V gene: TRBV20-1
CDR3 protein: CSASDRQRTGELFF
CDR3 DNA: TGCAGTGCTAGTGACAGGCAAAGGACCGGGGAGCTGTTTTTT

J gene: TRBJ2-7
D gene: TRBD2
clone size: .
V gene: TRBV5-6
CDR3 protein: CASSFEAGGHSYEQYF
CDR3 DNA: TGTGCCAGCAGCTTCGAGGCGGGAGGCCACTCCTACGAGCAGTACTTC

J gene: TRBJ1-2
D gene: .
clone size: .
V gene: TRBV11-3
CDR3 protein: CASSLNRNRAGYTF
CDR3 DNA: TGTGCCAGCAGCTTAAATCGTAACAGGGCTGGCTACACCTTC

J gene: TRBJ1-6
D gene: TRBD1
clone size: few
V gene: TRBV19
CDR3 protein: CASSRDSLNSPLHF
CDR3 DNA: TGTGCCAGTAGCCGGGACAGCCTCAATTCACCCCTCCACTTT

J gene: TRBJ2-7
D gene: TRBD1
clone size: .
V gene: TRBV2
CDR3 protein: CASSEYGTGSYEQYF
CDR3 DNA: TGTGCCAGCAGCGAATACGGGACAGGGTCCTACGAGCAGTACTTC

J gene: TRBJ1-6
D gene: TRBD1
clone size: .
V gene: TRBV2
CDR3 protein: CASSEGPGQGSPLHF
CDR3 DNA: TGTGCCAGCAGTGAAGGGCCGGGACAGGGCTCCCCCCTCCACTTT

J gene: TRBJ1-6
D gene: .
clone size: .
V gene: TRBV19
CDR3 protein: CASKVGRGDSPLHF
CDR3 DNA: TGTGCCAGTAAGGTGGGACGCGGGGATTCACCCCTCCACTTT

J gene: TRBJ1-5
D gene: .
clone size: .
V gene: TRBV6-1
CDR3 protein: CASSELGVSNQPQHF
CDR3 DNA: TGTGCCAGCAGTGAATTAGGAGTTAGCAATCAGCCCCAGCATTTT

J gene: TRBJ1-5
D gene: TRBD1
clone size: once
V gene: TRBV15
CDR3 protein: CATSRADRGSNQPQHF
CDR3 DNA: TGTGCCACCAGCAGGGCTGACAGGGGTAGCAATCAGCCCCAGCATTTT

J gene: TRBJ2-7
D gene: .
clone size: once
V gene: TRBV6-6
CDR3 protein: CASSYARLGARDEQYF
CDR3 DNA: TGTGCCAGCAGTTACGCCCGTCTAGGCGCCCGGGACGAGCAGTACTTC

J gene: TRBJ1-1
D gene: .
clone size: once
V gene: TRBV30
CDR3 protein: CAWSVLDTEAFF
CDR3 DNA: TGTGCCTGGAGTGTACTGGACACTGAAGCTTTCTTT

J gene: TRBJ2-7
D gene: TRBD1
clone size: .
V gene: TRBV4-1
CDR3 protein: CASSQETGMSFQQYF
CDR3 DNA: TGCGCCAGCAGCCAAGAGACAGGGATGTCCTTCCAGCAGTACTTC

J gene: TRBJ1-1
D gene: .
clone size: .
V gene: TRBV5-1
CDR3 protein: CASTPGLLNTEAFF
CDR3 DNA: TGCGCCAGCACCCCCGGACTATTGAACACTGAAGCTTTCTTT

J gene: TRBJ2-6
D gene: .
clone size: .
V gene: TRBV5-6
CDR3 protein: CASSLELSRGSGANVLTF
CDR3 DNA: TGTGCCAGCAGCTTGGAGTTATCTAGGGGGTCTGGGGCCAACGTCCTGACTTTC

J gene: TRBJ1-6
D gene: .
clone size: .
V gene: TRBV9
CDR3 protein: CASSAHGANSPLHF
CDR3 DNA: TGTGCCAGCAGCGCTCATGGGGCTAATTCACCCCTCCACTTT

J gene: TRBJ2-7
D gene: TRBD2
clone size: .
V gene: TRBV10-3
CDR3 protein: CASASGYEQYF
CDR3 DNA: TGTGCCTCTGCTAGCGGCTACGAGCAGTACTTC

J gene: TRBJ2-1
D gene: .
clone size: .
V gene: TRBV24-1
CDR3 protein: CATSRAAYNEQFF
CDR3 DNA: TGTGCCACCAGTCGAGCCGCCTACAATGAGCAGTTCTTC